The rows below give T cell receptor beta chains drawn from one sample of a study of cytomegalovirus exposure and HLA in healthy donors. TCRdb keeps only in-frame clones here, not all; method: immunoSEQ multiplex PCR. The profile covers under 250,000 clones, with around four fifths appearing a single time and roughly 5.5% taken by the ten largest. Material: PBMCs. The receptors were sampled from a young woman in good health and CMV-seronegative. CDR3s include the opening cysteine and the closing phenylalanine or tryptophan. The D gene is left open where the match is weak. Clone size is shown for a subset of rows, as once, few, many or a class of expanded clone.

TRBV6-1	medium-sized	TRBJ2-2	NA	TGTGCCAGCGGAGGGGGAGGGGACACCGGGGAGCTGTTTTTT	CASGGGGDTGELFF
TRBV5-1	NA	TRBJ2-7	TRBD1	TGCGCCAGCTGCAAACCGGGACAGGGGGCGTCCGAGCAGTACTTC	CASCKPGQGASEQYF
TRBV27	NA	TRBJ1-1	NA	TGTGCCAGCAGTCTCCTCATGAACACTGAAGCTTTCTTT	CASSLLMNTEAFF
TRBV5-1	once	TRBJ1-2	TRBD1	TGCGCCAGCAGCAGCACCGGGACAGCTAACTATGGCTACACCTTC	CASSSTGTANYGYTF
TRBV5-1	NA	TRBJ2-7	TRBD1	TGCGCCAGCAGCTTGGACGGGACAGGAGATTACGAGCAGTACTTC	CASSLDGTGDYEQYF
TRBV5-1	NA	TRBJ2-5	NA	TGCGCCAGCAGCCTCCTTAGGGAGACCCAGTACTTC	CASSLLRETQYF
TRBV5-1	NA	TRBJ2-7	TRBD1	TGCGCCAGCAGTTCACCCGGGACAGCTTCCTACGAGCAGTACTTC	CASSSPGTASYEQYF
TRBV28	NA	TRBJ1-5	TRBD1	TGTGCCAGCAGTTTCAGGGGGGGGCAGCCCCAGCATTTT	CASSFRGGQPQHF
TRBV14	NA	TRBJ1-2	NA	TGTGCCAGCAGCCGAGACCAGACTGGCTATGGCTACACCTTC	CASSRDQTGYGYTF
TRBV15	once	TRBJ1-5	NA	TGTGCCACCAGCAGTTCAAGATATAGCAATCAGCCCCAGCATTTT	CATSSSRYSNQPQHF
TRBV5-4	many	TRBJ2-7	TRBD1	TGTGCCAGCAGCTCGAGGACAGGGTCCCACGAGCAGTACTTC	CASSSRTGSHEQYF
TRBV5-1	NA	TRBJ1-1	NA	TGCGCCAGCAGCCTGCCGACAGTGAACACTGAAGCTTTCTTT	CASSLPTVNTEAFF
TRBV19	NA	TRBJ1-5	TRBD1	TGTGCCAGTAGTCTCACAGGGGTCGACCAGCCCCAGCATTTT	CASSLTGVDQPQHF
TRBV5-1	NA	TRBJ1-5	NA	TGCGCCAGCAGCTTGACGGGCTATAGCAATCAGCCCCAGCATTTT	CASSLTGYSNQPQHF
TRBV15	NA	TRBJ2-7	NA	TGTGCCACCCTAAATCCGGGACACCTTTACGAGCAGTACTTC	CATLNPGHLYEQYF
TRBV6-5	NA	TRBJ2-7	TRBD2	TGTGCCACCCGGGGAGGGACTCTCTACGAGCAGTACTTC	CATRGGTLYEQYF
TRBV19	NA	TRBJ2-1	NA	TGTGCCAGTAGTATGGTTAACAATGAGCAGTTCTTC	CASSMVNNEQFF
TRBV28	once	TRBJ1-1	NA	TGTGCCAGCAGTTTAGGAGGGGTAACTGAAGCTTTCTTT	CASSLGGVTEAFF
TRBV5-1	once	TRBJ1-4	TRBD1	TGCGCCAGCAGCTGGGGACAGGGGACTAATGAAAAACTGTTTTTT	CASSWGQGTNEKLFF
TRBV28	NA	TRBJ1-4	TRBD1	TGTGCCAGCAGCACAGGGGGATGGGAAAAACTGTTTTTT	CASSTGGWEKLFF
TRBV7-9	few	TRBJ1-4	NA	TGTGCCAGCAGCCCCGGTCGGGACGTGAGTGAAAAACTGTTTTTT	CASSPGRDVSEKLFF
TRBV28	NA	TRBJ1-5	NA	TGTGCCAGCAGCCTAGCCGGGGGACCAAATCAGCCCCAGCATTTT	CASSLAGGPNQPQHF
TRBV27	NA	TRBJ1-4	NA	TGTGCCAGCAGTTTACAGGGGATAACTAATGAAAAACTGTTTTTT	CASSLQGITNEKLFF
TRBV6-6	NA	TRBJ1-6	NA	TGTGCCAGCAGTCCTACGGACAGATTTAATTCACCCCTCCACTTT	CASSPTDRFNSPLHF
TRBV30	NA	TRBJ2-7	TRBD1	TGTGCCTGGACCAGGGGCGGGACAGGGCTAATAATGGGGTCCTACGAGCAGTACTTC	CAWTRGGTGLIMGSYEQYF
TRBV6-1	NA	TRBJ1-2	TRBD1	TGTGCCAGCAGTGAAAGGGACAGGGGGCGGGGTGGCTACACCTTC	CASSERDRGRGGYTF
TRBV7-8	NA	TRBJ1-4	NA	TGTGCCAGCAGCTTAGAATTAGGATTCGGGAGTCGACGGGGACTGTTTTTT	CASSLELGFGSRRGLFF
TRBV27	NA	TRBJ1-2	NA	TGTGCCAGCAGCCCGGGGGCAACTAATGGCTACACCTTC	CASSPGATNGYTF